This TCR beta chain was found in a study of blood T cell repertoires in COVID-19. This clone was found once. The repertoire was sequenced with immunoSEQ multiplex PCR; TCRdb's copy has only in-frame clones and lacks some. Of nearly 80,000 clones in the sample, 65% to 85% are singletons; the top ten hold over 5.5%. CDR1 is SEHNR, CDR2 FQNEAQ, per germline (reference sequence). The CDR3 spans 15 residues. J gave up 5 bases and V 4 bases, and 5 bases lay outside the gene matches. The V call is TRBV7-9, the J call TRBJ2-3, with 11 bases aligning to TRBD2. This sequence was found in a man aged 55 to 70 with active or convalescent COVID-19. Sequenced sample: peripheral blood. CDR3 protein: CASSSLAGVLDTQYF. The DNA for the CDR3 is TGTGCCAGCAGCTCACTAGCGGGGGTTCTAGATACGCAGTATTTT.